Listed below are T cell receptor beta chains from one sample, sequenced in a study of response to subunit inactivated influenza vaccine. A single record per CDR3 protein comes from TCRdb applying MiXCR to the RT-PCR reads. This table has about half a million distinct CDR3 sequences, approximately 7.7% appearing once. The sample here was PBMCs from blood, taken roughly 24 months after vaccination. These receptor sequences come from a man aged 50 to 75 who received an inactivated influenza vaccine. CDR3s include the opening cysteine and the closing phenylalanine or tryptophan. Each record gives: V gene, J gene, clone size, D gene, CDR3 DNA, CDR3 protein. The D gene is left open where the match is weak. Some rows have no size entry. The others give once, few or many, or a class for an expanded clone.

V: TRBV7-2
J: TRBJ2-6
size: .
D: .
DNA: TGTGCCAGCAGCTTAGTAGGGATTGCTGGGGCCAACGTCCTGACTTTC
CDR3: CASSLVGIAGANVLTF

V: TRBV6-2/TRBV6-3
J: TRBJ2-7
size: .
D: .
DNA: TGTGCCAGCAGTACGCCCTTGGTAACCTACGAGCAGTACTTC
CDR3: CASSTPLVTYEQYF

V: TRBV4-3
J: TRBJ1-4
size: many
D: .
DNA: TGCGCCAGCAGCCCTGGCCATACCAGGGCTAATGAAAAACTGTTTTTT
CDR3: CASSPGHTRANEKLFF

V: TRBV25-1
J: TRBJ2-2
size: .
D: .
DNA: TGTGCCAGCAGTGAAAACAGGGCCGGGGAGCTGTTTTTT
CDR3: CASSENRAGELFF

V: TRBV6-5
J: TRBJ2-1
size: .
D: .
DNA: TGTGCCAGCAGTTACGGCTCAGGGGAGCACCACAATGAGCAGTTCTTC
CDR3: CASSYGSGEHHNEQFF

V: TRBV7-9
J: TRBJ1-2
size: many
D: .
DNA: TGTGCCAGCAGCCACCAGGATAACTATGGCTACACCTTC
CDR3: CASSHQDNYGYTF

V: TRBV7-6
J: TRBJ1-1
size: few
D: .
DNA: TGTGCCAGCAGCTTAGGGAATGGGAGGGGTGAAGCTTTCTTT
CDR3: CASSLGNGRGEAFF

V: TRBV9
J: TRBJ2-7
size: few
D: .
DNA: TGTGCCAGCAGCTTCAGTACCGGTCCCCCCGTCTACGAGCAGTACTTC
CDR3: CASSFSTGPPVYEQYF

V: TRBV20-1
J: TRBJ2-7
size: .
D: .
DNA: TGCAGTGCTAGATTGCGGTCGAGCTCCTACGAGCAGTACTTC
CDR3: CSARLRSSSYEQYF

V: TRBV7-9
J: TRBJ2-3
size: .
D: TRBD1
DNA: TGTGCCAGCAGCTTAGGACAGGGGAATACGCAGTATTTT
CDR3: CASSLGQGNTQYF

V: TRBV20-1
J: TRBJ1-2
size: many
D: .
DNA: TGCAGTGCTAGACAGGGACTGGGTTTCTATGGCTACACCTTC
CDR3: CSARQGLGFYGYTF

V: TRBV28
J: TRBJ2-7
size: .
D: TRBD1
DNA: TGTGCCAGCAGTTTTTTCGGACAGGGGGTATGGGAGCAGTACTTC
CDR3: CASSFFGQGVWEQYF

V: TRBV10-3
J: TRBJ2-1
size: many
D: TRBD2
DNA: TGTGCCATCAGTGAAGGACTAGCGGGGGACAATGAGCAGTTCTTC
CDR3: CAISEGLAGDNEQFF